The clone carrying this T cell receptor (beta chain) is large (0.1 to 1%) by frequency. Germline V CDR1 and CDR2: SGHRS, YFSETQ. This CDR3 comprises 15 residues. CSF cells underwent 10X single-cell V(D)J and 5' gene-expression profiling. TCRdb reanalyzed the 10x single-cell sequencing reads, giving one entry per CDR3 protein sequence and no DNA. This sample's table reports approximately 1,200 distinct CDR3 sequences. The data derive from a study of CD8 T cells in cerebrospinal fluid in Alzheimer's disease. This TCR derives from a human donor in good health. The sequencing sample was made of cerebrospinal fluid. The chain uses TRBV5-1 and TRBJ2-2; as DNA is missing, the TRBD1 call by TCRdb cannot be tested. The chain's CDR3 is CASRGTGAITGELFF.